The T cell receptor beta chain described here comes from a study of T cells in Graves' hyperthyroidism and ophthalmopathy (dated by TCRdb to the late 2010s). For the wider study: Peripheral blood was sampled at the time of initial diagnosis, prior to any treatment. TCR V-J signatures able to tell the groups apart were searched for in a discovery cohort of approximately 95 patients, of whom around 43 had Graves' ophthalmopathy and around 56 had stable Graves' hyperthyroidism. Prospective prediction of ophthalmopathy was tested in an independent validation cohort consisting of under 20 hyperthyroidism patients and some 16 patients who later progressed to ophthalmopathy. The 75 to 100 discovery patients were randomly split 7:3 into training and test sets. Thyroid tissue and blood T-cell repertoires from over 5 Graves' hyperthyroidism patients were also compared in the study. After blood sampling, hyperthyroidism patients were treated with methimazole at a starting dose of 30 mg daily, and ophthalmopathy patients were treated with high-dose intravenous methylprednisolone. TCR Vbeta CDR3 sequencing of approximately 140 peripheral blood samples (fewer than 45 ophthalmopathy, 75 hyperthyroidism and some 17 progressor patients) is reported in the paper. The paper's findings and limits, for the study overall: A 13 V-J signature model separated ophthalmopathy from stable hyperthyroidism, with about 88% sensitivity and 81.08% specificity in cross-validation and 80%/75% in testing. During validation, the model predicted progression to ophthalmopathy a median of roughly 7.1 months ahead of onset, with approximately 70% sensitivity and 72% to 85% specificity. Sample size was not statistically predetermined, and blinding of investigators to group allocation was not performed. Blood samples also contained most of the expanded thyroid clonotypes (frequency above 0.001), which suggests that blood repertoires may reflect thyroid immune responses.

Moderately to severely active disease, a Clinical Activity Score of at least 3, a NOSPECS grade of at least 4, and a duration under 3 months were present in ophthalmopathy patients. Any patient with an uncontrolled infection, another autoimmune disease, pregnancy or lactation was excluded. Clinical symptoms, serum thyroxine and TRAb, thyroid ultrasound, and orbital computed tomography formed the basis for the diagnoses. PBMCs were isolated from 7.5 to 10 ml of fresh peripheral blood by Ficoll-Paque density gradient centrifugation. Total RNA was extracted with Trizol reagent, and quality was checked on an Agilent 2100 Bioanalyzer. V ends up 5 bases short and J 6 bases short, with an unmatched junction base count of 14. The CDR3 spans 16 residues, from the cysteine through the phenylalanine. Only the CDR3 DNA stays, 48 bases, in frame from base 1. The germline V gene encodes CDR1 SGHTA and CDR2 FQGNSA.

On this clonotype itself: The clone's antigen remains unknown. Qualities for individual bases were not recorded, and no much larger clone is one base off.

The TCR beta CDR3 regions were amplified from the RNA transcripts. The TCR CDR3 was subjected to a first round of RT-PCR using the HTBI primer set and the Qiagen OneStep RT-PCR kit. Libraries were constructed in a second round of multiplex PCR, after which size selection and purification were carried out. The libraries were sequenced on an Illumina HiSeq2000 using paired-end 100 bp reads. As for the original processing: Raw data were processed with SOAPnuke, discarding reads with adapters, uncalled bases, mean Phred below 15, or no exact constant-primer or identifier match. COPE v1.2.5 was used to merge high-quality paired reads, and clonotypes were defined as unique nucleotide sequences. MiTCR v1.1 was used to align clonotypes to the IMGT TRBV, TRBD and TRBJ reference segments. The analysis included only V-J combinations with a frequency above 0.0001, which together covered approximately 99% of the repertoires. The TCS score was defined as the ratio of F50 (clonal expansion) to E x V (chaos), calculated using BLOSUM62-based TCRdist between CDR3 peptides within each V-J. Welch's t-statistics and random forest reduced approximately 520 V-J features to roughly 13, which were used in a naive Bayes classifier (R e1071). The raw public reads went through TCRdb reprocessing: fastp at Q25, MiXCR clone calling, in-frame beta chains kept. Rows merge per CDR3 protein into single entries with the most common DNA and genes. In this record, the V and J calls reflect TCRdb's handling and not the investigators' own analysis. Recorded for this sample are about 640,000 distinct CDR3 sequences; 20% to 25% of them occurred a single time. Under 35% of the sample lies in the top ten.

In this chain, TRBV7-2 is recombined with TRBJ2-3; TRBD2 agrees with 7 junctional bases. The sample taken for sequencing was blood. The sequence was collected from a young man with Graves' ophthalmopathy. DNA sequence: TGTGCCAGCAGCGAGGAGCGGGATGGCCCCGGGGATACGCAGTATTTT. Its translation is CASSEERDGPGDTQYF.